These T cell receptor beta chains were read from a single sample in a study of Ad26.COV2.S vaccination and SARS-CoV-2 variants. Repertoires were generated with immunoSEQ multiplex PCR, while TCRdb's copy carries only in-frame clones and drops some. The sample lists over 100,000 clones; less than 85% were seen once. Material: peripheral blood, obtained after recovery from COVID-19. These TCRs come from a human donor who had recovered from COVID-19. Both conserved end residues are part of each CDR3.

CATSRDHAGNTIYF | TRBV15
CASTDRTGDEAFF | TRBV28
CASNPTAGTGELFF | TRBV6-5
CASSRMNTEAFF | TRBV2
CASSPRGRHQPQHF | TRBV28
CASSEATRSPLHF | TRBV2
CATAGGVRHLEETQYF | TRBV6-6
CASSLEGRAGYTF | TRBV12-3/TRBV12-4
CASSLSDGYTF | TRBV12-3/TRBV12-4
CASSLAGEVSYEQYF | TRBV5-5
CSVVGQVEAFF | TRBV29-1
CAWTPGLADSDTQYF | TRBV30
CASSFGRRETQYF | TRBV12-3/TRBV12-4
CAWSWGGHGELFF | TRBV30
CASSQGYSGVTFSYEQYF | TRBV4-2
CASTTGRNYGYTF | TRBV6-6
CATSRARLAPSTDTQYF | TRBV15
CASSLDPGGGSPLHF | TRBV11-2
CASLARTGPLNTEAFF | TRBV2
CTSSPVRGPPLGYEQYF | TRBV28
CATSRGQGGETQYF | TRBV15
CASSLRMAVTYEQYF | TRBV13
CATSNPDLGLFRNEQFF | TRBV15
CASSFRFREPQHF | TRBV27
CASSQDYEQYF | TRBV5-5
CASSQNPGEETQYF | TRBV5-1
CASSFGQALETQYF | TRBV28
CASSITLASEQFF | TRBV19
CASKPTSGTSGGAGETQYF | TRBV3-1/TRBV3-2
CASGGALSYEQYF | TRBV19
CASSLGQANYGYTF | TRBV6-2/TRBV6-3
CASSWRTGMDEQYF | TRBV5-1
CASSQDVRVYEQYF | TRBV4-3
CASSQDPQPVGGHCSYEQYF | TRBV3-1/TRBV3-2
CASSSTSRQGYGYTF | TRBV5-1
CASSTQGQGVETQYF | TRBV5-1
CASSDRAGTEAFF | TRBV19
CASSLSGDQPQHF | TRBV12-3/TRBV12-4
CASSARTGDNSPLHF | TRBV11-2
CASSFRGLANNEQFF | TRBV11-2
CASTSDADTQYF | TRBV2
CASSSSRTGGFIEQYF | TRBV6-5
CASASDRTTGELFF | TRBV12-5
CAWGGANTEAFF | TRBV30
CASSDIAGSSYNEQFF | TRBV25-1
CASSMGFGSILEGGYTF | TRBV19
CASSVTGRYGYTF | TRBV5-4
CAGGTGFSYEQYF | TRBV23-1
CASSISPDRTYTF | TRBV19